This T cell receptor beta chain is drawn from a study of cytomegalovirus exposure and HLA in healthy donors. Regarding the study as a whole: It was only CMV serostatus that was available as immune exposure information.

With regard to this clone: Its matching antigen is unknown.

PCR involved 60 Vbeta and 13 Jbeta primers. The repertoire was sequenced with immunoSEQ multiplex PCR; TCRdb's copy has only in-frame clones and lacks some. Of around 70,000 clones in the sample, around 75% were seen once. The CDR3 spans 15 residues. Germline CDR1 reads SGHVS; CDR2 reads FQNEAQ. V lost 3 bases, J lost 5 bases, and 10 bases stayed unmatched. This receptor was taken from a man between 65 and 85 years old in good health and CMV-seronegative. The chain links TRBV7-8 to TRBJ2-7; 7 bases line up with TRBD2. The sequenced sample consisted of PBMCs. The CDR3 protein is CASSFSSGGMDEQYF. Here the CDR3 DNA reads TGTGCCAGCAGCTTCTCTAGCGGAGGGATGGACGAGCAGTACTTC.